Shown below are 29 T cell receptor beta chains from a single sample sequenced in a study of patients and donors after allogeneic stem cell transplantation. TCRdb ran MiXCR on the RT-PCR reads and lists one entry per CDR3 protein. The table includes 150,000 to 250,000 distinct CDR3 sequences, more than 35% detected once. What was sequenced was blood, either unsorted or a sorted T cell fraction (not recorded which). Source of these receptors: a human donor who was either an allogeneic HSCT recipient or a stem cell or donor lymphocyte infusion donor (not recorded which). It is not recorded whose cells these are; they may come from a transplant donor.

The chain has TRBV5-6 and TRBJ2-2, with unresolved D. The V gene's germline CDR1 is SGHDT and CDR2 YYEEEE. The CDR3 is 12 residues long. V dropped 7 bases and J dropped 7 bases, with 11 bases sitting between them. CDR3 in amino acids: CASGPQNGELFF. The CDR3 nucleotides read TGTGCCAGCGGCCCACAAAACGGGGAGCTGTTTTTT.

The rearrangement uses TRBV3-1 and TRBJ1-1; weak D call: TRBD1 (5 bases). The CDR3 consists of 15 residues. V was pared by 6 bases and J by 4 bases, with 18 bases between. Germline CDR1 LGHDT, CDR2 YNNKEL (reference sequence). The CDR3 DNA reads TGTGCCAGCAGTCTGCCAGGGATGGGGGGCACTGAAGCTTTCTTT. Its translation is CASSLPGMGGTEAFF.

This clonotype appeared once. The chain combines TRBV18 with TRBJ2-7; 12 nucleotides align to TRBD2. This CDR3 is 15 amino acids long. Germline V CDR1 and CDR2: KGHSH, LQKENI. V shed 2 bases and J 6 bases; nucleotides not matched to a gene: 5. The CDR3 nucleotides are TGTGCCAGCTCACCAGGACTAGCGGGACTTGGCGAGCAGTACTTC. Translation gives CASSPGLAGLGEQYF.

This chain links TRBV7-2 with TRBJ1-1; D is perhaps TRBD1 (5 bases). The CDR3 extends over 15 amino acids. The V gene lost 2 bases and the J gene lost 3 bases, with 13 bases spanning the gap. Germline CDR1 and CDR2: SGHTA and FQGNSA. CDR3 amino acids: CASSLLGLGDTEAFF. Written as DNA, the CDR3 is TGTGCCAGCAGCTTACTGGGGCTGGGAGACACTGAAGCTTTCTTT.

This clonotype has more than one count but fewer than ten. The rearrangement links TRBV18 to TRBJ1-5; a weak D match, TRBD1 (6 bases). The germline gives CDR1 KGHSH, CDR2 LQKENI. V shed 2 bases and J shed 4 bases, with 9 bases lying between them. The CDR3 extends over 14 amino acids. CDR3 coding DNA: TGTGCCAGCTCACCAGGGGACAATAATCAGCCCCAGCATTTT. Amino acid sequence: CASSPGDNNQPQHF.

This clonotype is a singleton in its sample. CDR3 amino acids: CASSQDPPRTPGDSYNEQFF. Written as DNA, the CDR3 is TGCGCCAGCAGCCAAGATCCCCCGCGGACCCCAGGTGACTCCTACAATGAGCAGTTCTTC. This chain uses TRBV4-3 with TRBJ2-1; D is undetermined. Germline CDR1 reads LGHNA; CDR2 reads YSLEER. V lost 0 bases and J lost 0, with 21 bases in between. This CDR3 has 20 amino acids.

The chain uses TRBV7-2 and TRBJ1-2, with 12 bases fitting TRBD1. This CDR3 is 16 amino acids long. The germline CDR1 and CDR2 sequences are SGHTA and FQGNSA. Trimming took 7 bases from V and 8 from J; bases not matched to a gene: 14. CDR3 bases: TGTGCCAGCACCCCCGGGACAGGGGGCGCAGGGGGCGGCTACACCTTC. Its translation: CASTPGTGGAGGGYTF.

This clonotype was found a few times. This chain links TRBV6-6 with TRBJ2-1, with 9 nucleotides matching TRBD2. The CDR3 runs 15 residues. Germline values: CDR1 MNHNY, CDR2 SVGAGI (reference sequence). Trimming cost V 3 bases and J 4 bases; bases outside gene matches: 4. CDR3 nucleotides: TGTGCCAGCAGTTATCTAGCGGGAACTTACAATGAGCAGTTCTTC. This encodes CASSYLAGTYNEQFF.

The chain uses TRBV2 and TRBJ1-1, with D possibly matching TRBD1 (5 bases). The CDR3 length is 17 residues. Germline CDR1 and CDR2: SNHLY and FYNNEI. V lost 6 bases and J 0 bases, leaving 20 bases between the germline ends. In DNA form, the CDR3 reads TGTGCCAGCAGGTTCAGGGTTCTTGCCTTCCTGAACACTGAAGCTTTCTTT. Its protein is CASRFRVLAFLNTEAFF.

The genes are TRBV4-3 and TRBJ1-2; TRBD1 is a possible D gene (5 bases). Germline values: CDR1 LGHNA, CDR2 YSLEER. The CDR3 runs 16 residues. Trimming cost V 0 bases and J 2 bases, with 13 bases left between them. CDR3 nucleotide sequence: TGCGCCAGCAGCCAAGATGGGGCAGAGATGAACTATGGCTACACCTTC. Encoded protein: CASSQDGAEMNYGYTF.

In its sample, this clonotype was seen a few times. The CDR3 here is CASSLRGQGDSPLHF. Here the CDR3 DNA reads TGTGCCAGCAGTTTAAGGGGACAGGGGGACTCACCCCTCCACTTT. V gene TRBV12-3 or TRBV12-4 combines with J gene TRBJ1-6, with 11 bases aligning to TRBD1. The CDR3 covers 15 residues. V lost 2 bases, J lost 10 bases, and 4 bases stayed unmatched.

The CDR3 bases are TGTGCCAGCAGGCGGACAGGGATACTGAACACTGAAGCTTTCTTT. This translates into CASRRTGILNTEAFF. J is TRBJ1-1 and V is TRBV7-9; 8 nucleotides match TRBD1. V trimming: 6 bases; J trimming: 0 bases; junction bases outside the gene matches: 6. The germline gives CDR1 SEHNR, CDR2 FQNEAQ (reference sequence). This CDR3 is built from 15 residues.

This clonotype was found many times. V gene TRBV12-3 or TRBV12-4 combines with J gene TRBJ1-5; D is unresolved. The CDR3 has 13 residues. V lost 1 base and J lost 0, with 1 base in between. This CDR3 reads CASSLDSNQPQHF. DNA of the CDR3: TGTGCCAGCAGTTTAGATAGCAATCAGCCCCAGCATTTT.

The V call is TRBV5-1, the J call TRBJ1-5; 7 bases are shared with TRBD1. V shed 0 bases and J 15 bases; nucleotides not matched to a gene: 15. The CDR3 loop spans 15 amino acids. Germline-derived CDR1 and CDR2 are SGHRS and YFSETQ. The CDR3 DNA follows: TGCGCCAGCAGCTTGGCCGGGGCTACATCAGGGGGTTTGCATTTT. Protein product: CASSLAGATSGGLHF.

V and J are TRBV11-1 and TRBJ2-2; 13 nucleotides match TRBD2. V dropped 0 bases and J dropped 0; count of bases not matched to a gene: 7. Germline values: CDR1 SGHAT, CDR2 FQDESV (reference sequence). CDR3 length: 20 residues. The CDR3 nucleotides are TGTGCCAGCAGCTTAGCATTTCGGACTAGCGGGAGAGCGAACACCGGGGAGCTGTTTTTT. This encodes CASSLAFRTSGRANTGELFF.

The rearrangement uses TRBV27 and TRBJ1-5; the D is unclear. V lost 1 base and J lost 5, with 6 bases in between. Per germline, CDR1 MNHEY and CDR2 SMNVEV (reference sequence). The CDR3 runs to 13 residues. CDR3 amino acids: CASSLLSDQPQHF. CDR3 nucleotides: TGTGCCAGCAGTTTATTGTCTGATCAGCCCCAGCATTTT.

The gene calls are TRBV7-9 and TRBJ2-5; TRBD2 matches 13 bases. The germline V gene has CDR1 SEHNR and CDR2 FQNEAQ (reference sequence). The CDR3 contains 16 residues. With 4 bases clipped from V and 4 bases from J, the junction kept 6 bases outside the gene matches. CDR3 nucleotide sequence: TGTGCCAGCAGCTCGCGACTAGCGGGAGGCCGAGAGACCCAGTACTTC. This sequence encodes CASSSRLAGGRETQYF.

This clonotype was detected only a few times. The genes are TRBV6-6 and TRBJ1-1; 8 bases map to TRBD1. V lost 6 bases and J lost 4; bases outside the gene matches: 4. The length of the CDR3 is 13 residues. Germline V gives CDR1 MNHNY, CDR2 SVGAGI (reference sequence). CDR3 coding DNA: TGTGCCAGCAGGGCTACAGGGGGCACTGAAGCTTTCTTT. Residues: CASRATGGTEAFF.

The chain couples TRBV27 to TRBJ2-7, with D tentatively TRBD1 (6 bases). Germline values: CDR1 MNHEY, CDR2 SMNVEV (reference sequence). V was cut by 2 bases and J by 7 bases, with 18 bases left in between. The CDR3 has 15 residues. CDR3 protein: CASSLGAGDYVEQYF. CDR3 in DNA: TGTGCCAGCAGTTTAGGGGCAGGGGATTACGTGGAGCAGTACTTC.

This clonotype was observed a handful of times. This chain links TRBV29-1 with TRBJ1-2; no reliable D call. The germline gives CDR1 SQVTM, CDR2 ANQGSEA. This CDR3 region has 16 residues. V dropped 4 bases and J dropped 7 bases, with 25 bases sitting between them. The CDR3 region is CSVVPRPQIYHFGYTF. The CDR3 DNA sequence: TGCAGCGTTGTCCCCCGACCCCAGATTTACCACTTTGGCTACACCTTC.

The rearrangement joins TRBV4-3 to TRBJ1-4; unclear D gene. Looked up from germline, CDR1 is LGHNA and CDR2 is YSLEER. Deletions cut 3 bases from V and 4 bases from J, with 15 bases between. This CDR3 is 16 amino acids long. The CDR3 here is CASSHFFGEGNEKLFF. The CDR3 coding sequence is TGCGCCAGCAGCCACTTCTTCGGGGAGGGTAATGAAAAACTGTTTTTT.

This clonotype appeared a few times. V gene TRBV12-3 or TRBV12-4 combines with J gene TRBJ2-3, with D perhaps matching TRBD2 (6 bases). Trimming cost V 8 bases and J 4 bases, with 16 bases left between them. The CDR3 extends over 14 amino acids. For the CDR3, the DNA is TGTGCCAGCCCCCCGGCGGAGGGTGCAGATACGCAGTATTTT. Translated, it gives CASPPAEGADTQYF.

The chain joins TRBV12-3 or TRBV12-4 to TRBJ2-1; D is unclear. Trimming removed 3 bases at V and 13 bases at J, with 13 bases between. The length of the CDR3 is 12 residues. DNA of the CDR3: TGTGCCAGCAGTTTTCGACCCCTGGGACAGTTCTTC. This translates into CASSFRPLGQFF.

The chain uses TRBV9 and TRBJ1-4, with 11 positions matching TRBD1. The CDR3 loop spans 15 amino acids. Trimming took 3 bases from V and 6 from J; bases not matched to a gene: 4. CDR1 is SGDLS, CDR2 YYNGEE, per germline. As DNA, the CDR3 is TGTGCCAGCAGCGGCCGGGACAGGGGGGATGAAAAACTGTTTTTT. Amino acids: CASSGRDRGDEKLFF.

The chain recombines TRBV29-1 with TRBJ2-1; a possible D gene is TRBD2 (5 bases). The V end lost 5 bases, the J end lost 0 bases, and 17 bases lay between the germline ends. Germline assignment: CDR1 SQVTM and CDR2 ANQGSEA. The CDR3 runs 16 residues. The CDR3 DNA reads TGCAGCGTTAAAGGTTCTAGCCGGGACTCCTACAATGAGCAGTTCTTC. Its protein is CSVKGSSRDSYNEQFF.

This CDR3 is CSVVDSPYEQYF. As DNA, the CDR3 is TGCAGCGTTGTAGACAGCCCCTACGAGCAGTACTTC. This chain joins TRBV29-1 and TRBJ2-7; possibly TRBD1 for D (5 bases). CDR3 length: 12 amino acids. Germline V gives CDR1 SQVTM, CDR2 ANQGSEA. V lost 4 bases and J lost 2, with 9 bases in between.

A few counts support this clonotype. The rearrangement joins TRBV7-9 to TRBJ1-2; no reliable D call. Trimming shortened V by 7 bases and J by 8 bases, and 17 bases separated the two germline ends. Germline V gene sequence: CDR1 SEHNR, CDR2 FQNEAQ (reference sequence). This CDR3 spans 13 amino acids. In DNA form, the CDR3 reads TGTGCCAGCATGTCTCGAGATAGGTGGGGCTACACCTTC. Its translation: CASMSRDRWGYTF.

This clonotype was recorded a few times. The rearrangement uses TRBV20-1 and TRBJ1-5; no clear D. V was cut by 6 bases and J by 1 base, with 7 bases left in between. This CDR3 comprises 12 residues. Germline CDR1 reads DFQATT; CDR2 reads SNEGSKA (reference sequence). CDR3 sequence (DNA): TGCAGTGCCAGCTACAGCAATCAGCCCCAGCATTTT. Amino acid sequence: CSASYSNQPQHF.

The V gene is TRBV12-3 or TRBV12-4, the J gene TRBJ2-5; maybe TRBD1 (6 bases). This CDR3 contains 15 residues. V was shortened by 5 bases and J by 2 bases, with 15 bases between the two germline ends. CDR3 loop: CASSHGTLTQETQYF. For the CDR3, the DNA is TGTGCCAGCAGTCACGGGACATTGACTCAAGAGACCCAGTACTTC.